This TCR beta chain was captured in a study of beta chain features in type 1 diabetes. Study context: When patients were set against healthy donors, age, gender and cell yields were similar. Broader study findings: These data did not resolve whether HLA type affects TCRB rearrangement.

The V gene lost 3 bases and the J gene lost 5 bases, with 13 bases spanning the gap. CDR3 size: 14 residues. Germline CDR1 and CDR2: MGHRA and YSYEKL. In all sorted populations, purity surpassed 98%. This clone was seen more than once but under ten times. Its antigen is currently unknown. Expressed TCRB transcripts got sequenced, as all isolated RNA was reverse transcribed. Measured with immunoSEQ multiplex PCR; TCRdb has only the in-frame clones, and not every one. The sample lists about 40,000 clones, about 65% occurring once. Sequencing used Tregs from blood. V usage is TRBV4-1 and J usage is TRBJ1-1; D unresolved. This sequence originates from a woman in her twenties or thirties in good health. CDR3 sequence reads: CASSQSGGKTEAFF. CDR3 coding DNA: TGCGCCAGCAGCCAGAGCGGAGGGAAAACTGAAGCTTTCTTT.